This TCR beta chain was recorded in a study of CD8 T cells in ankylosing spondylitis. Study-wide findings and caveats: What appeared characteristic of ankylosing spondylitis blood was a TCR beta motif of under 10 highly homologous variants.

Making the TCR beta libraries involved quantitative 5'-RACE with molecular barcodes. A single record per CDR3 protein comes from TCRdb applying MiXCR to the 5' RACE reads. The sample carries about 800,000 distinct CDR3 sequences, about 12% recorded once. Points on this clonotype: The antigen is undetermined.

The specimen sequenced was blood, either unsorted or a sorted T cell fraction (not recorded which). The receptor comes from a male donor with ankylosing spondylitis.

Here the CDR3 reads CSVSGQGNTGELFF. The CDR3 DNA is TGCAGCGTTTCCGGACAGGGTAACACCGGGGAGCTGTTTTTT. The chain couples TRBV29-1 to TRBJ2-2; 8 bases line up with TRBD1. The junction had 4 bases not matched to a gene; V was cut back by 5 bases and J by 2 bases. Germline lookup yields CDR1 SQVTM and CDR2 ANQGSEA. CDR3 length equals 14 residues.